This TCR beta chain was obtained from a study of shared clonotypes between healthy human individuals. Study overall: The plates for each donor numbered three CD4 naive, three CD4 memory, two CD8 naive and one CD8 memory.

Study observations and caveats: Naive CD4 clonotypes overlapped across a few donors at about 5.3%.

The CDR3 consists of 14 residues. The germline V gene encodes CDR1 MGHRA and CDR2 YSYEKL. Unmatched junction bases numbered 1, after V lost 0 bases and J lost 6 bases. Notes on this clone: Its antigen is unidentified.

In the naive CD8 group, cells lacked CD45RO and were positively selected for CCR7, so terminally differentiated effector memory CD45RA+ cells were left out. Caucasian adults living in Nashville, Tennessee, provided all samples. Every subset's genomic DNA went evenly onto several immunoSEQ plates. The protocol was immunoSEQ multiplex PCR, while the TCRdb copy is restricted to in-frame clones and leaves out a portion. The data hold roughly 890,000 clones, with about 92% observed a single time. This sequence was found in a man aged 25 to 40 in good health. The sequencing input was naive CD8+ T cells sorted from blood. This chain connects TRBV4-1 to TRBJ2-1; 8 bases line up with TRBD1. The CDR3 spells CASSQEQGGNEQFF. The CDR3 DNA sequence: TGCGCCAGCAGCCAAGAACAGGGGGGCAATGAGCAGTTCTTC.